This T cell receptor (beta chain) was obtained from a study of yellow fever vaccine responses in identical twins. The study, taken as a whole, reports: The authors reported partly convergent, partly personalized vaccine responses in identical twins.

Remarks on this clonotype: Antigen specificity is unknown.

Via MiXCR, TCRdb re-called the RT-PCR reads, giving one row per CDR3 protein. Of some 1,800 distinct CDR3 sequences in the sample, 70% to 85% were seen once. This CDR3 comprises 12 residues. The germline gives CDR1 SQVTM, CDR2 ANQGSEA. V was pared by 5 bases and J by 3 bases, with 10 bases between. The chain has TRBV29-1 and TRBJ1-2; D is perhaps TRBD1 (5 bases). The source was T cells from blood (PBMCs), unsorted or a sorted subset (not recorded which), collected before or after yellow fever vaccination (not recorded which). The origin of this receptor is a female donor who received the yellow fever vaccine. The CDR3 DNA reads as TGCAGCGTTTGGGGGGGGGACTATGGCTACACCTTC. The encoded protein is CSVWGGDYGYTF. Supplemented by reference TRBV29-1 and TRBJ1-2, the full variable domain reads SAVISQKPSRDICQRGTSLTIQCQVDSQVTMMFWYRQQPGQSLTLIATANQGSEATYESGFVIDKFPISRPNLTFSTLTVSNMSPEDSSIYLCSVWGGDYGYTFGSGTRLTVV.